This T cell receptor (beta chain) was recorded in a study of metastatic and nonmetastatic thyroid tumors. CDR1 and CDR2 from the germline V gene are DFQATT and SNEGSKA (reference sequence). The CDR3 has 13 amino acids. The J segment lost 3 bases and the V segment lost 6 bases, leaving 7 bases of the junction unmatched. Ten or more counts support this clone. As handled by the study authors: Clinicopathological groups of papillary thyroid cancer showed CDR3 differences that were used to build a distant-metastasis classifier. TCRdb re-analyzed the PCR reads using MiXCR. TCRdb, rather than the study authors, made the V and J calls. The repertoire includes 85,000 to 100,000 clones, over 9.5% of them detected once, and about 11% sits in the top ten. Among the patients, none had received any treatment before thyroid surgery.

The clonotype comes from a female donor with papillary thyroid cancer or a benign thyroid nodule (not recorded which). Some clones in this sample may be carry-over from other donors' samples. V is TRBV20-1 and J is TRBJ2-7, with 8 bases identical to TRBD2. Sequencing input: blood. CDR3 residues: CSAPTGTSYEQYF. In DNA, the CDR3 is TGCAGTGCCCCGACCGGGACTAGCTACGAGCAGTACTTC.